The clone carrying this TCR beta chain was detected ten times or more. Using RNA transcripts as the source, TCR beta CDR3 regions were amplified. HTBI primers drove first-round RT-PCR of the TCR CDR3. One entry per CDR3 protein results from TCRdb running MiXCR on the multiplex PCR reads. The data show approximately 250,000 distinct CDR3 sequences, around 25% seen once. Germline V gene data show CDR1 as LGHNT and CDR2 as FRNRAP. There are 14 residues in the CDR3. Trimming cost V 4 bases and J 3 bases, with 12 bases left between them. This record belongs to a study of T cells in Graves' hyperthyroidism and ophthalmopathy. Ophthalmopathy patients had Clinical Activity Score at least 3, NOSPECS grade at least 4, duration under 3 months. Together with thyroid ultrasound, orbital computed tomography, serum thyroxine and TRAb, clinical symptoms were used for diagnoses.

Sequences were obtained from blood. The V and J genes are TRBV12-5 and TRBJ2-5; TRBD1 might be the D (5 bases). The clonotype was recovered from a woman between 35 and 50 years old with Graves' ophthalmopathy. The CDR3: CASGSDIAKETQYF. The CDR3 DNA reads as TGTGCTAGTGGTTCGGACATAGCAAAAGAGACCCAGTACTTC.